This paragraph reports one T cell receptor (beta chain). The specificity of this receptor is unknown. Base qualities are not provided; no much larger clone lies one nucleotide away. In the same sample, other DNA sequences code for this CDR3. The data belong to a study of beta chain features in type 1 diabetes (dated by TCRdb to 2017 to 2018). Background for the entire study: Patients and healthy donors did not differ in mean age, gender distribution, total cell number or subset yield. A total of some 100,000,000 sorted cells were examined across all samples, and a strong correlation was observed between cell number per subset and RNA yield. In the study, TCRB repertoires of sorted circulating CD4+ T cell subsets from recently diagnosed type 1 diabetes patients were compared with those of matched healthy donors. Whereas all 28 donors provided naive and central memory subsets, regulatory and stem cell-like memory subsets were isolated from just 8 patients and roughly eight healthy donors. What the authors observed across the whole study: A moderate but significant shortening of TCRB CDR3 length was observed in type 1 diabetes patients in all four CD4+ subsets. At VDJ recombination sites, patients with type 1 diabetes made fewer insertions and deleted more nucleotides, a pattern implying thymic rearrangement abnormalities. PCR might favor shorter templates, but patient and control samples were amplified and corrected together, so any skew would affect both groups equally. The naive, central memory and regulatory TCRB repertoires appeared to resemble one another more closely among patients than among healthy donors. Because small numbers of individuals were included in the HLA sub-analyses, any influence of HLA type on TCRB rearrangement was left unresolved. Because cDNA rather than genomic DNA was sequenced, highly expressing activated cells could have been over-represented, although no difference in activation and CD3 levels was found between groups.

The High Capacity cDNA Reverse Transcription Kit was used to reverse transcribe all of the isolated RNA, meaning that expressed TCRB transcripts were what got sequenced. Deep immunoSEQ sequencing was applied to naive, central memory and regulatory T cell samples, giving an average of around 3.4 million total reads per sample. Sorted cells were lysed in RLT buffer and RNA was extracted with DNase-treated RNeasy Micro or Mini kits, depending on cell number. Each cell subset was processed separately to prevent cross-contamination, with patient and healthy donor samples processed together. The immunoSEQ multiplex PCR was used to amplify TCRB sequences from cDNA, generating 87-bp fragments that spanned the CDR3 region. Sequencing of the amplicons was done on the Illumina HiSeq platform. Per the original workflow: PCR bias was corrected computationally using synthetic template baselines, and reads within Hamming distance 2 were collapsed, with unmergeable singletons discarded. Reads were aligned against IMGT so that V, D and J genes, CDR3 length and insertions or deletions at six rearrangement sites could be assigned. Within each subset, clonotype counts were normalized to sorted cell number, and only after that were true diversity and Gini coefficients computed with the tcR R package. Repertoire sharing was quantified using the overlap coefficient calculated on TCRB nucleotide sequences. Out-of-frame TCRB sequences from naive cells were analyzed to stand in for the pre-selection repertoire. TCRdb carries this immuneACCESS record with in-frame sequences only. Its versions omit some clonotypes, under half of them owing to an unresolved V gene in the studies checked, with the rest unexplained. V and J calls plus clone size are reproduced from that table; the DNA served to infer D and trimming. In all, the sample holds roughly 610,000 clones, and roughly a sixth of those were seen once. The top ten hold about 0.086% of the sample.

A single peripheral blood draw of approximately 0.11 L on average was collected from each donor into heparinised tubes. A BD FACSAria II and a panel including CD45RO, CCR7, CD25, CD127, CD95 and CD27 were used to sort naive, central memory, regulatory and stem cell-like memory CD4+ T cells. Every sorted population had a purity above 95%. Right away, PBMCs were isolated by Lymphoprep density gradient centrifugation and were stained directly, with no culture step. Samples were stained and sorted in pairs, with one healthy donor and one patient per experiment, so that batch effects were minimized. Sequenced: naive CD4+ T cells from blood. In the paper's terms, the cell subset or site label means: true naive CD4+ T cells. The origin of this receptor is a man aged 18 to 29 in good health.

For the CDR3, the sequence is CASSLSGSGANVLTF. Here is the DNA: TGTGCCAGCAGCTTGTCGGGGTCTGGGGCCAACGTCCTGACTTTC. Recombination linked TRBV7-2 to TRBJ2-6; the D gene is perhaps TRBD2, from 5 matching bases. The CDR3 runs 15 amino acids, cysteine and phenylalanine included. Here the CDR3 DNA is all that survives: 45 bases in frame from base 1. V loses 3 bases, J loses 1 base, and the germline ends lie 7 bases apart. CDR1 and CDR2 were assigned from the germline V gene as SGHTA and FQGNSA.